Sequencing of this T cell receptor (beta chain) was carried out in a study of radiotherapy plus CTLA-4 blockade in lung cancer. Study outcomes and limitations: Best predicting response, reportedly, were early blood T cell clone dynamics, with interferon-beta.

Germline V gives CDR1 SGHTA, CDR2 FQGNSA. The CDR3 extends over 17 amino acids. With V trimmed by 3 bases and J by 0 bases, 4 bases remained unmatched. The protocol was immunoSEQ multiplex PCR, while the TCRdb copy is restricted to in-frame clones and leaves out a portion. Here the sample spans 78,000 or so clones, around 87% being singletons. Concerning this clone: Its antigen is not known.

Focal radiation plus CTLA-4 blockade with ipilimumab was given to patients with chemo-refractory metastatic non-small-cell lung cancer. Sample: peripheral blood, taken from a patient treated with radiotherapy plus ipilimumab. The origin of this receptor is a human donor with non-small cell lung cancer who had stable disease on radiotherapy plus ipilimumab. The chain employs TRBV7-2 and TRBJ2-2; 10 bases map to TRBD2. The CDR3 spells CASSFFSGGPNTGELFF. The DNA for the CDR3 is TGTGCCAGCAGCTTTTTTAGCGGGGGGCCGAACACCGGGGAGCTGTTTTTT.